This is a list of T cell receptor beta chains from one sample in a study of early T cells in non-severe SARS-CoV-2 infection. MiXCR, run by TCRdb on the 5' RACE reads, gives a single entry per CDR3 protein. The table has about 50,000 distinct CDR3 sequences, 6.2% seen once; the top ten hold around 7%. The sequencing here drew on whole blood, taken at baseline. The origin of the receptors is an adult who was a healthcare worker with PCR-confirmed SARS-CoV-2 infection or an uninfected control (not recorded which). CDR3s include the opening cysteine and the closing phenylalanine or tryptophan. The D gene is left open where the match is weak. Rows give clone size only sometimes, using once, few, many, or a class for an expanded clone.

J gene: TRBJ1-2; V gene: TRBV6-1; D gene: NA; clone size: few; CDR3 protein: CASSVGGRQGYTF; CDR3 DNA: TGTGCCAGCAGTGTAGGAGGGCGCCAAGGCTACACCTTC
J gene: TRBJ2-1; V gene: TRBV7-6; D gene: TRBD2; clone size: many; CDR3 protein: CASSLGVAGGNEQFF; CDR3 DNA: TGTGCCAGCAGCTTAGGAGTAGCGGGAGGGAATGAGCAGTTCTTC
J gene: TRBJ2-7; V gene: TRBV5-1; D gene: TRBD2; clone size: many; CDR3 protein: CASSLFASGPFAYEQYF; CDR3 DNA: TGCGCCAGCAGCTTGTTTGCTAGCGGCCCGTTCGCCTACGAGCAGTACTTC
J gene: TRBJ2-7; V gene: TRBV29-1; D gene: TRBD1; clone size: many; CDR3 protein: CSARTGGGRDEQYF; CDR3 DNA: TGCAGCGCCCGGACAGGGGGGGGCCGGGACGAGCAGTACTTC
J gene: TRBJ2-5; V gene: TRBV19; D gene: NA; clone size: few; CDR3 protein: CASRGVGVQETQYF; CDR3 DNA: TGTGCCAGTAGAGGGGTCGGAGTCCAAGAGACCCAGTACTTC
J gene: TRBJ2-2; V gene: TRBV27; D gene: TRBD2; clone size: NA; CDR3 protein: CASSEISSGSGTGELFF; CDR3 DNA: TGTGCCAGCAGTGAGATAAGTAGCGGGAGTGGGACCGGGGAGCTGTTTTTT
J gene: TRBJ2-5; V gene: TRBV30; D gene: TRBD2; clone size: few; CDR3 protein: CAWSGGGVWETQYF; CDR3 DNA: TGTGCCTGGAGTGGCGGGGGGGTTTGGGAGACCCAGTACTTC
J gene: TRBJ2-7; V gene: TRBV27; D gene: NA; clone size: few; CDR3 protein: CASSSSTLLGPHYEQYF; CDR3 DNA: TGTGCCAGCAGTTCCTCCACTCTACTAGGACCACACTACGAGCAGTACTTC
J gene: TRBJ2-3; V gene: TRBV7-3; D gene: NA; clone size: NA; CDR3 protein: CASSFQQTDTQYF; CDR3 DNA: TGTGCCAGCAGCTTCCAGCAGACAGATACGCAGTATTTT
J gene: TRBJ2-5; V gene: TRBV28; D gene: NA; clone size: few; CDR3 protein: CASCLRGEETQYF; CDR3 DNA: TGTGCCAGCTGTTTGAGGGGCGAAGAGACCCAGTACTTC
J gene: TRBJ2-2; V gene: TRBV18; D gene: NA; clone size: NA; CDR3 protein: CASSPRGRNTGELFF; CDR3 DNA: TGTGCCAGCTCACCAAGAGGGAGGAACACCGGGGAGCTGTTTTTT
J gene: TRBJ2-5; V gene: TRBV7-2; D gene: NA; clone size: few; CDR3 protein: CASGVEETQYF; CDR3 DNA: TGTGCCAGCGGAGTTGAAGAGACCCAGTACTTC
J gene: TRBJ2-1; V gene: TRBV29-1; D gene: TRBD1; clone size: few; CDR3 protein: CSVGARGQGEQFF; CDR3 DNA: TGCAGCGTTGGGGCCAGGGGGCAGGGTGAGCAGTTCTTC
J gene: TRBJ1-5; V gene: TRBV29-1; D gene: NA; clone size: many; CDR3 protein: CSVSQGANQPQHF; CDR3 DNA: TGCAGCGTCTCTCAGGGTGCCAATCAGCCCCAGCATTTT
J gene: TRBJ1-1; V gene: TRBV25-1; D gene: NA; clone size: NA; CDR3 protein: CASKGGPLNTEAFF; CDR3 DNA: TGTGCCAGCAAGGGAGGACCTCTGAACACTGAAGCTTTCTTT
J gene: TRBJ1-6; V gene: TRBV18; D gene: TRBD1; clone size: few; CDR3 protein: CASSPGQGFSPLHF; CDR3 DNA: TGTGCCAGCTCACCGGGACAGGGCTTTTCACCCCTCCACTTT
J gene: TRBJ2-1; V gene: TRBV6-6; D gene: TRBD2; clone size: few; CDR3 protein: CASSPTGLAGVNEQFF; CDR3 DNA: TGTGCCAGCAGTCCCACCGGACTAGCGGGAGTCAATGAGCAGTTCTTC
J gene: TRBJ2-1; V gene: TRBV20-1; D gene: TRBD1; clone size: many; CDR3 protein: CSAALGQGAGNEQFF; CDR3 DNA: TGCAGTGCCGCCCTGGGACAGGGGGCGGGCAATGAGCAGTTCTTC
J gene: TRBJ2-7; V gene: TRBV29-1; D gene: TRBD2; clone size: few; CDR3 protein: CSARGTQTYEQYF; CDR3 DNA: TGCAGCGCGCGGGGGACGCAGACCTACGAGCAGTACTTC